A selection of T cell receptor beta chains follows, all from one sample in a study of blood T cell repertoires in COVID-19. Only in-frame clones appear in the TCRdb table, and some are missing; sequencing was by immunoSEQ multiplex PCR. The sample lists 200,000 to 250,000 clones; roughly 84% were seen once. What was sequenced was PBMCs or T cells enriched from blood (not recorded which). The source is a woman aged 40 to 50 who had recovered from COVID-19. Both conserved end residues are trimmed from each CDR3.

V gene	J gene	CDR3 protein
TRBV18	TRBJ2-5	ASSPPSGQETQY
TRBV6-5	TRBJ2-7	ASRREAAYEQY
TRBV30	TRBJ2-5	AWSVRLAGN
TRBV24-1	TRBJ1-2	ATSDYNDGVYGYT
TRBV4-2	TRBJ2-2	ASSLTGANTGELF
TRBV6-1	TRBJ2-1	ASSGTPGLAVNEQF
TRBV4-3	TRBJ2-5	ASSPSWGSGGETQY
TRBV27	TRBJ2-2	ASSFRGENTGELF
TRBV5-1	TRBJ2-7	ASSLTSTDEQY
TRBV7-9	TRBJ2-1	ASSLGGGYNEQF
TRBV1	TRBJ2-2	TSSQTGFNTGELF
TRBV12-3/TRBV12-4	TRBJ1-2	ASSSLPNYGYT
TRBV11-2	TRBJ1-3	ASSFTGGGNTIY
TRBV2	TRBJ1-4	AGGPGQPFATNEKLF
TRBV10-3	TRBJ2-7	AIRDRQGHEQY
TRBV15	TRBJ1-4	ATKGQGSEKLF
TRBV7-2	TRBJ1-5	ASSLEQGLNQPQH
TRBV5-1	TRBJ1-1	ASSLTGTGTQNTEAF
TRBV9	TRBJ2-1	ASQAVGLPAGEQF
TRBV5-5	TRBJ2-5	ASSTTGGQETQY
TRBV6-5	TRBJ2-2	ASKRRGLSTGELF
TRBV6-5	TRBJ1-2	ASRVTGNYGYT
TRBV6-4	TRBJ2-1	ASSDQRGGEQF
TRBV5-1	TRBJ1-5	ASSPVGGGNQPQH
TRBV20-1	TRBJ2-3	SARNSRTQY
TRBV18	TRBJ1-6	ASSPSGGNSPLH
TRBV5-1	TRBJ2-4	ASSLELAKNIQY
TRBV10-3	TRBJ2-7	AISRDRESYEQY
TRBV7-7	TRBJ2-3	ASSRGASGVTDTQY
TRBV28	TRBJ1-2	ASSLRRGRYGYT
TRBV10-3	TRBJ2-1	AISELASGHEQF
TRBV6-5	TRBJ1-1	ASYTPWRNTEAF
TRBV27	TRBJ1-2	ASSPATGAYYGYT
TRBV6-6	TRBJ2-1	ASSHGTGVLSSTNEQF
TRBV5-1	TRBJ2-1	ASSSTPNSYNEQF
TRBV19	TRBJ1-2	ASSSSQGSTYGYT
TRBV11-3	TRBJ2-3	ASSSEAGSAALRTDTQY
TRBV6-4	TRBJ2-7	ASSDRDTYEQY
TRBV6-5	TRBJ1-4	ASSEDWGQGKLF
TRBV11-3	TRBJ1-2	ASSFKATGHGYT
TRBV5-4	TRBJ2-4	ASRKGLAKNIQY
TRBV9	TRBJ1-1	ASSAGQGRNTEAF
TRBV5-4	TRBJ2-1	ASSVGLAGEGNEQF
TRBV9	TRBJ1-3	ASSVASGAGNTIY
TRBV20-1	TRBJ1-5	SASGMGHINQPQH
TRBV5-6	TRBJ2-1	ASSFTGNEQF
TRBV6-2/TRBV6-3	TRBJ1-6	ASSYETGGESPLH
TRBV7-2	TRBJ2-1	ASSLFARETYNEQF
TRBV24-1	TRBJ2-5	ATSENFGLAETQY
TRBV18	TRBJ2-5	ASSPGRETQY
TRBV7-2	TRBJ1-4	ASSPRSLMKLF
TRBV6-5	TRBJ1-2	ASQSGGQGKDGYT